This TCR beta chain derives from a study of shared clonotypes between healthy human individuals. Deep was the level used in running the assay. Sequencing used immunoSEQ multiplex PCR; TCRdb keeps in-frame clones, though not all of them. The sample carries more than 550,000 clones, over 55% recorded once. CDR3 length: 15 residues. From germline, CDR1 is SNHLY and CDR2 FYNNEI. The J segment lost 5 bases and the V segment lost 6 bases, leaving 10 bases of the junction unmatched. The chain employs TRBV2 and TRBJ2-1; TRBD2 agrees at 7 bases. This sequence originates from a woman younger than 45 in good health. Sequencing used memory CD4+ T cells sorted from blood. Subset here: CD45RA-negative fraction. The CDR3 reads CASRGKATSNNEQFF. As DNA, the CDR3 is TGTGCCAGCAGGGGGAAAGCGACTAGCAACAATGAGCAGTTCTTC.